The entry below describes one T cell receptor (beta chain). Its antigen is still unknown. Produced via immunoSEQ multiplex PCR; TCRdb's table is partial and in-frame only. The table records about 54,000 clones, about 90% of them present only once. This sample was included in a study of graft-versus-host responses after intestinal transplantation. Study-level findings and limits: GvH clones turned up in recipient marrow; some had shown up first in ileum or blood.

The TCR was taken from a human patient who received an intestinal transplant, so some T cells may come from the graft donor. Material: PBMCs, obtained roughly 660 days after intestinal transplant.

Here the CDR3 reads CASSYSTGIQPQHF. The CDR3, as DNA: TGTGCCAGCAGTTACTCGACAGGCATTCAGCCCCAGCATTTT. This sequence joins TRBV6-5 and TRBJ1-5; D might be TRBD1 (6 bases). The germline CDR1 and CDR2 sequences are MNHEY and SVGAGI. The CDR3 contains 14 residues. With 0 bases removed from V and 6 bases from J, the gap between germline ends came to 9 bases.